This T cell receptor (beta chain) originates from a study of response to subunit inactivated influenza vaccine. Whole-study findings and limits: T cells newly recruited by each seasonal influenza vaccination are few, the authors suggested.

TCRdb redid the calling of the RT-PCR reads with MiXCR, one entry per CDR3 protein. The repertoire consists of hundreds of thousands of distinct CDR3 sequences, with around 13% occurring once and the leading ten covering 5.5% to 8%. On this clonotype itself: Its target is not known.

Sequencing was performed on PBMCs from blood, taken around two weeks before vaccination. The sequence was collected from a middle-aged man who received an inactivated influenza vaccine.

In DNA, the CDR3 is TGTGCCAGCAGTCCGGGGCGCCTTGGGAGCTCCTACGAGCAGTACTTC. As protein: CASSPGRLGSSYEQYF. The gene calls are TRBV12-3 or TRBV12-4 and TRBJ2-7, with D perhaps matching TRBD1 or TRBD2 (5 bases each). V was cut by 5 bases and J by 0 bases, with 17 bases left in between. This CDR3 spans 16 amino acids.